The 30 T cell receptor beta chains below come from one sample, sequenced in a study of shared clonotypes between healthy human individuals. TCRdb's copy holds only in-frame clones and misses some; the assay was immunoSEQ multiplex PCR. The sample yields more than 1 million clones, around 78% seen once. The material sequenced was memory CD4+ T cells from PBMCs. The subset was: CD45RA-negative fraction. Every receptor here comes from a man younger than 35 in good health. Some clones in this sample may be carry-over from other donors' samples.

The CDR3: CASSKTGGQVASLNEKLFF. CDR3 sequence (DNA): TGTGCCAGCAGCAAAACCGGGGGGCAAGTGGCCTCCCTTAATGAAAAACTGTTTTTT. The J gene is TRBJ1-4, the V gene TRBV21-1. TRBV21-1 is described as a pseudogene. CDR3 size: 19 residues.

The chain links TRBV6-6 to TRBJ1-2; 8 bases agree with TRBD1. The CDR3 runs 14 residues. The trim removed 5 bases at V and 1 base at J, leaving 3 bases unmatched. Germline CDR1 is MNHNY and CDR2 is SVGAGI (reference sequence). CDR3 sequence reads: CASSTGQGNYGYTF. The CDR3 coding sequence is TGTGCCAGCAGTACCGGACAGGGTAACTATGGCTACACCTTC.

Details on this clone: At one boundary the junction diverges from the germline segment, which might be a read error. The chain recombines TRBV7-9 with TRBJ1-1; unclear D gene. The CDR3 is 15 amino acids. The germline CDR1 and CDR2 sequences are SEHNR and FQNEAQ (reference sequence). The DNA of the CDR3 is TGTGCCAGCAGCCCAGCCCAGTGGAGGAACCCTGAAGCTTTCTTT. It specifies CASSPAQWRNPEAFF.

V usage is TRBV27 and J usage is TRBJ1-2; D is ambiguous. CDR1 and CDR2 from the germline V gene are MNHEY and SMNVEV (reference sequence). The V end was cut by 8 bases, the J end by 2 bases, with 27 bases between. This CDR3 is 18 amino acids long. The CDR3 DNA follows: TGTGCCAGCGGAACGACTCGGGCTTCCTCCCGTACCAACTATGGCTACACCTTC. Translation gives CASGTTRASSRTNYGYTF.

The chain carries TRBV2 and TRBJ2-5; D unresolved. The CDR3 has 16 amino acids. The V gene's germline CDR1 is SNHLY and CDR2 FYNNEI. The V gene lost 1 base and the J gene lost 4 bases, with 16 bases spanning the gap. The chain's CDR3 is CASSEESIGKAETQYF. CDR3 DNA: TGTGCCAGCAGTGAAGAGAGTATTGGGAAGGCAGAGACCCAGTACTTC.

The rearrangement uses TRBV5-6 and TRBJ1-4; D is unresolved. V lost 2 bases and J 0 bases, leaving 11 bases between the germline ends. Germline V lookup: CDR1 SGHDT, CDR2 YYEEEE. The CDR3 extends over 16 amino acids. As DNA, the CDR3 is TGTGCCAGCAGCTTTTGGGCAGCTGCAACTAATGAAAAACTGTTTTTT. It codes for CASSFWAAATNEKLFF.

The rearrangement links TRBV7-6 to TRBJ1-5; D is uncertain. Trimming pared 1 base from V and 9 bases from J, leaving 7 bases between. CDR3 length: 12 residues. Germline V gene sequence: CDR1 SGHVS, CDR2 FNYEAQ. CDR3 nucleotides: TGTGCCAGCAGCTTAGAGGCGGGGCCCCAGCATTTT. It codes for CASSLEAGPQHF. Full variable domain (remainder filled in from reference TRBV7-6 and TRBJ1-5): GAGVSQSPRYKVTKRGQDVALRCDPISGHVSLYWYRQALGQGPEFLTYFNYEAQQDKSGLPNDRFSAERPEGSISTLTIQRTEQRDSAMYRCASSLEAGPQHFGDGTRLSIL.

This chain connects TRBV11-2 to TRBJ1-4; 7 positions agree with TRBD1. Unmatched junction bases numbered 14, after V lost 9 bases and J lost 4 bases. The CDR3 runs 16 residues. CDR1 is SGHAT and CDR2 is FQNNGV in the germline V gene. CDR3 DNA: TGTGCCAGTGCTCAGGGGGAGACAGCAGTTAATGAAAAACTGTTTTTT. Translated, it gives CASAQGETAVNEKLFF. The full variable domain, in which reference TRBV11-2 and TRBJ1-4 provide the parts outside the CDR3, is EAGVAQSPRYKIIEKRQSVAFWCNPISGHATLYWYQQILGQGPKLLIQFQNNGVVDDSQLPKDRFSAERLKGVDSTLKIQPAKLEDSAVYLCASAQGETAVNEKLFFGSGTQLSVL.

The chain combines TRBV19 with TRBJ2-6; tentative D call: TRBD2 (5 bases). The V and J ends lost 10 bases and 0 bases respectively, with 10 bases between them. Germline values: CDR1 LNHDA, CDR2 SQIVND (reference sequence). This CDR3 has 14 amino acids. This chain's CDR3 is CATGLLSGANVLTF. The CDR3 DNA is TGTGCCACCGGACTGCTCTCTGGGGCCAACGTCCTGACTTTC.

This rearrangement joins TRBV6-6 to TRBJ2-7, with 10 positions matching TRBD1. The germline CDR1 and CDR2 sequences are MNHNY and SVGAGI (reference sequence). V was pared by 2 bases and J by 6 bases, with 4 bases of the junction left unmatched. This CDR3 has 14 residues. The CDR3 DNA follows: TGTGCCAGCAGTTACGAGGGGACAGGGGCCGAGCAGTACTTC. Translation: CASSYEGTGAEQYF.

This clone was observed a single time. The gene calls are TRBV6-6 and TRBJ1-3; TRBD1 matches at 7 bases. Germline V gives CDR1 MNHNY, CDR2 SVGAGI (reference sequence). The V segment lost 2 bases and the J segment 4 bases; nucleotides outside the gene matches: 5. The CDR3 extends over 15 amino acids. CDR3 amino acids: CASSYETGYGNTIYF. CDR3 DNA sequence: TGTGCCAGCAGTTACGAGACAGGGTACGGAAACACCATATATTTT.

V usage is TRBV5-3 and J usage is TRBJ2-7; D may be TRBD2 (7 bases). TRBV5-3 is sorted into the ORF group, with uncertain function. This CDR3 contains 13 residues. The V gene lost 0 bases and the J gene lost 6 bases, with 10 bases spanning the gap. The CDR3: CARSLVGGAEQYF. The CDR3 DNA reads as TGTGCCAGAAGCTTGGTAGGGGGGGCCGAGCAGTACTTC.

The V gene is TRBV5-1, the J gene TRBJ2-3, with 10 bases matching TRBD2. Germline-derived CDR1 and CDR2 are SGHRS and YFSETQ. J gave up 6 bases and V 4 bases, and 5 bases lay outside the gene matches. This CDR3 region has 14 residues. CDR3 in amino acids: CASSGAGGPDTQYF. Written as DNA, the CDR3 is TGCGCCAGCAGCGGAGCGGGAGGGCCGGATACGCAGTATTTT.

The chain has TRBV2 and TRBJ1-2; maybe TRBD1 (5 bases). There are 14 residues in the CDR3. The germline V gene has CDR1 SNHLY and CDR2 FYNNEI. V was clipped by 9 bases and J by 2 bases, with 16 bases between them. CDR3 protein: CASRGERGNYGYTF. The CDR3 nucleotides read TGTGCCAGTAGAGGGGAGCGGGGCAACTATGGCTACACCTTC.

This chain joins TRBV9 and TRBJ2-4; tentative D call: TRBD2 (5 bases). Trimming removed 0 bases at V and 3 bases at J, with 19 bases between. The CDR3 length is 18 residues. Germline CDR1 reads SGDLS; CDR2 reads YYNGEE. CDR3 nucleotide sequence: TGTGCCAGCAGCGTAGGTCTGTCCGCGGGTGTGGGCAAAAACATTCAGTACTTC. It yields the protein CASSVGLSAGVGKNIQYF.

The CDR3: CASSQDQRIVFGGNEQFF. In nucleotides, the CDR3 is TGCGCCAGCAGCCAAGATCAGCGTATAGTCTTTGGGGGCAATGAGCAGTTCTTC. V is TRBV4-1 and J is TRBJ2-1; D might be TRBD1 or TRBD2, each matching 5 bases. Germline CDR1 is MGHRA and CDR2 is YSYEKL. Trimming took off 0 bases at V and 6 bases at J, with 21 bases between the two ends. The CDR3 loop spans 18 amino acids.

V usage is TRBV7-6 and J usage is TRBJ2-3, with 7 positions matching TRBD2. Unmatched junction bases numbered 15, after V lost 5 bases and J lost 7 bases. The CDR3 is made up of 16 amino acids. CDR1 is SGHVS, CDR2 FNYEAQ, per germline. The CDR3 DNA is TGTGCCAGCAGCCCGACGGTCCCTAGCGGCGGGAATACGCAGTATTTT. Its translation is CASSPTVPSGGNTQYF.

The V and J genes are TRBV28 and TRBJ1-1; 9 bases are a match to TRBD1. Germline V lookup: CDR1 MDHEN, CDR2 SYDVKM. V trimming: 9 bases; J trimming: 4 bases; junction bases outside the gene matches: 12. The length of the CDR3 is 15 residues. DNA of the CDR3: TGTGCCAGTTCCTCCCCCGGACAGGGGTTCACTGAAGCTTTCTTT. This gives the protein CASSSPGQGFTEAFF.

V gene TRBV7-9 combines with J gene TRBJ2-1, with 10 bases fitting TRBD2. V shed 5 bases, J shed 8 bases, and the junction held 0 bases outside the gene matches. CDR3 length: 12 residues. Germline assignment: CDR1 SEHNR and CDR2 FQNEAQ (reference sequence). The CDR3 here is CASSGLADEQFF. The CDR3 DNA is TGTGCCAGCAGCGGACTAGCGGATGAGCAGTTCTTC.

This clone was recorded a few times. The CDR3 DNA follows: TGTGCCAGCAGCTTAGTACTGAGGTCCTACGAGCAGTACTTC. It codes for CASSLVLRSYEQYF. The chain joins TRBV11-2 to TRBJ2-7; D ambiguous. Germline-derived CDR1 and CDR2 are SGHAT and FQNNGV. V gave up 1 base and J gave up 1 base, with 8 bases separating them. The CDR3 sequence is 14 residues long. The variable domain in full, completed from reference TRBV11-2 and TRBJ2-7, reads EAGVAQSPRYKIIEKRQSVAFWCNPISGHATLYWYQQILGQGPKLLIQFQNNGVVDDSQLPKDRFSAERLKGVDSTLKIQPAKLEDSAVYLCASSLVLRSYEQYFGPGTRLTVT.

This chain links TRBV6-5 with TRBJ1-1, with 7 positions matching TRBD1. The germline gives CDR1 MNHEY, CDR2 SVGAGI. The CDR3 extends over 13 amino acids. The junction had 5 bases not matched to a gene; V was cut back by 6 bases and J by 4 bases. The CDR3 protein is CASRSQGRTEAFF. DNA for the CDR3: TGTGCCAGCAGGTCACAGGGGCGCACTGAAGCTTTCTTT.

This chain links TRBV5-1 with TRBJ2-1; 7 bases agree with TRBD1. Germline V lookup: CDR1 SGHRS, CDR2 YFSETQ. The CDR3 totals 14 residues. V shed 4 bases and J 3 bases; nucleotides not matched to a gene: 4. The CDR3 sequence: CASSQGQNYNEQFF. The CDR3 DNA sequence: TGCGCCAGCAGCCAGGGACAGAACTACAATGAGCAGTTCTTC.

The chain employs TRBV5-1 and TRBJ2-5, with D possibly being TRBD1 (6 bases). The CDR3 is 17 residues long. V lost 4 bases to trimming and J lost 7 bases, with 26 bases between them. CDR1 SGHRS and CDR2 YFSETQ come from the germline V gene. CDR3 in amino acids: CASSNLQGVPSGGTQYF. In nucleotides, the CDR3 is TGCGCCAGCAGCAACCTACAGGGTGTGCCTTCCGGTGGGACCCAGTACTTC. Variable domain in full (rest from reference TRBV5-1 and TRBJ2-5): KAGVTQTPRYLIKTRGQQVTLSCSPISGHRSVSWYQQTPGQGLQFLFEYFSETQRNKGNFPGRFSGRQFSNSRSEMNVSTLELGDSALYLCASSNLQGVPSGGTQYFGPGTRLLVL.

This sequence joins TRBV5-4 and TRBJ2-1; maybe TRBD1 (5 bases). This CDR3 is 13 amino acids long. Trimming cost V 4 bases and J 8 bases, with 13 bases left between them. The germline V gene encodes CDR1 SGHNT and CDR2 YYREEE (reference sequence). The CDR3 protein is CASSLRKGDEQFF. The CDR3, as DNA: TGTGCCAGCAGCCTTAGGAAAGGGGATGAGCAGTTCTTC.

The chain carries TRBV18 and TRBJ2-2, with 7 bases lining up with TRBD2. The V gene end was trimmed by 5 bases and the J gene end by 2 bases; junction bases not matched to a gene: 8. There are 16 residues in the CDR3. Germline CDR1 reads KGHSH; CDR2 reads LQKENI. In DNA, the CDR3 is TGTGCCAGCTCAGCGACTAGCCCGATCAACACCGGGGAGCTGTTTTTT. Protein sequence: CASSATSPINTGELFF.

CDR3 DNA sequence: TGCGCCAGCAGCTTGGGTCAGAACGCTAATGAAAAACTGTTTTTT. Protein product: CASSLGQNANEKLFF. V gene TRBV5-1 combines with J gene TRBJ1-4; D gene unclear. CDR1 and CDR2 (germline): SGHRS, YFSETQ. The V end was cut by 0 bases, the J end by 3 bases, with 9 bases between. The CDR3 extends over 15 amino acids.

About this clone: This sequence may be a read error, since a much larger clone differs from it by one base. The rearrangement uses TRBV7-9 and TRBJ2-4; possibly TRBD1 for D (6 bases). V lost 2 bases to trimming and J lost 1 base, with 6 bases between them. The germline CDR1 and CDR2 sequences are SEHNR and FQNEAQ (reference sequence). This CDR3 is built from 14 residues. Here the CDR3 reads CASSLTGAKNIQYF. The DNA of the CDR3 is TGTGCCAGCAGCTTAACAGGGGCCAAAAACATTCAGTACTTC.

The chain combines TRBV30 with TRBJ2-7; TRBD1 or TRBD2 may be the D gene (7 bases each). CDR1 GTSNPN and CDR2 SVGIG come from the germline V gene (reference sequence). Trimming shortened V by 0 bases and J by 7 bases, and 19 bases separated the two germline ends. The CDR3 is made up of 15 amino acids. The CDR3: CAWSVSGTANPEQYF. CDR3 DNA sequence: TGTGCCTGGAGTGTAAGCGGGACAGCCAACCCTGAGCAGTACTTC.

The V and J genes are TRBV2 and TRBJ1-2; perhaps TRBD1 as D (6 bases). V was cut by 7 bases and J by 8 bases, with 14 bases left in between. The CDR3 is 12 residues long. Germline values: CDR1 SNHLY, CDR2 FYNNEI. The CDR3 DNA is TGTGCCAGCACCTCGTGGGGGGGCGGCTACACCTTC. Its translation is CASTSWGGGYTF.

V and J are TRBV28 and TRBJ1-2, with TRBD1 as a possible D gene (5 bases). Between the trimmed V and J ends, which lost 4 bases and 6 bases, there was a span of 18 bases. The CDR3 contains 15 residues. Germline V gene lookup returns CDR1 MDHEN and CDR2 SYDVKM. CDR3 DNA sequence: TGTGCCAGCAGTTCCGAAGGGGCAGGGAGGGATGGCTACACCTTC. Translating gives CASSSEGAGRDGYTF.